Sequencing of this TCR beta chain was carried out in a study of T cell responses to AZD1222 COVID-19 vaccine. Findings and limits, study-wide: CD4 TCRs covered the whole spike, strongest at regions 160-218 and 743-854. Seropositive status at baseline applied to only six AZD1222 recipients.

Profiled with immunoSEQ multiplex PCR; TCRdb holds only in-frame clones, not every one. The sample holds about 140,000 clones, about 92% seen once. This CDR3 comprises 12 residues. V lost 7 bases and J lost 1, with 10 bases in between. Germline CDR1 reads SQVTM; CDR2 reads ANQGSEA. Details on this clone: Its specificity is unknown.

V usage is TRBV29-1 and J usage is TRBJ1-1, with no clear D. The TCR sequence derives from an adult who received the AZD1222 COVID-19 vaccine. The sample in question was peripheral blood, obtained 28 days after the second AZD1222 dose. CDR3 in amino acids: CSAGRGNTEAFF. CDR3 sequence (DNA): TGCAGCGCAGGTCGGGGGAACACTGAAGCTTTCTTT.